The rows below give T cell receptor beta chains drawn from one sample of a study of T cell responses to AZD1222 COVID-19 vaccine. The repertoire was sequenced with immunoSEQ multiplex PCR; TCRdb's copy has only in-frame clones and lacks some. Counted here are around 95,000 clones, around 89% occurring once; the ten biggest clones make up around 2.8%. The sample in question was peripheral blood, obtained on day 0 of AZD1222 vaccination. The origin of the receptors is an adult in good health. The conserved cysteine and the conserved F or W are not part of the CDR3 here.

V gene: TRBV7-2; J gene: TRBJ1-2; CDR3 protein: ASTQTVYGYT
V gene: TRBV6-5; J gene: TRBJ1-5; CDR3 protein: ASSSDRQTLQPQH
V gene: TRBV24-1; J gene: TRBJ1-3; CDR3 protein: ATSDGKQGPGNTIY
V gene: TRBV25-1; J gene: TRBJ2-1; CDR3 protein: ASAEREYNEQF
V gene: TRBV2; J gene: TRBJ2-3; CDR3 protein: ASSAGTLSTDTQY
V gene: TRBV10-1; J gene: TRBJ1-2; CDR3 protein: ASSECYYGYT
V gene: TRBV5-8; J gene: TRBJ1-4; CDR3 protein: ASSLGDRGPDNEKLF
V gene: TRBV27; J gene: TRBJ2-2; CDR3 protein: ASSFPRQGRAGELF
V gene: TRBV19; J gene: TRBJ1-1; CDR3 protein: ASSIGMGSHEAF
V gene: TRBV18; J gene: TRBJ2-1; CDR3 protein: ASSPLQDRYNEQF
V gene: TRBV6-1; J gene: TRBJ2-2; CDR3 protein: ASSELRQGPGELF
V gene: TRBV3-1/TRBV3-2; J gene: TRBJ2-3; CDR3 protein: AGSQERTTSGRTDTQY
V gene: TRBV5-1; J gene: TRBJ2-5; CDR3 protein: ASSFQETQY
V gene: TRBV10-1; J gene: TRBJ1-6; CDR3 protein: ASSETGGDKLSYNSPLH
V gene: TRBV28; J gene: TRBJ1-2; CDR3 protein: ASSIHPNYGYT
V gene: TRBV20-1; J gene: TRBJ1-6; CDR3 protein: SASTSLRDRAYNSPLH
V gene: TRBV10-3; J gene: TRBJ1-1; CDR3 protein: AIRDHNTEAF
V gene: TRBV3-1/TRBV3-2; J gene: TRBJ2-7; CDR3 protein: ASSQGTSGRSQY
V gene: TRBV7-9; J gene: TRBJ1-1; CDR3 protein: ASSSWVGGDTEAF
V gene: TRBV2; J gene: TRBJ1-1; CDR3 protein: ASSERGGNTEAF
V gene: TRBV13; J gene: TRBJ1-2; CDR3 protein: ASSFGTAQNYGYT
V gene: TRBV29-1; J gene: TRBJ2-7; CDR3 protein: SVDGWSGESYEQY
V gene: TRBV5-1; J gene: TRBJ2-5; CDR3 protein: ASSRSPALTGETQY
V gene: TRBV7-9; J gene: TRBJ2-5; CDR3 protein: ASSLVVHQETQY
V gene: TRBV4-2; J gene: TRBJ1-1; CDR3 protein: ASSQDHRGTEAF
V gene: TRBV6-2/TRBV6-3; J gene: TRBJ1-3; CDR3 protein: ASSYWKRAWNTIY
V gene: TRBV5-4; J gene: TRBJ2-5; CDR3 protein: ASSYRQAQETQY
V gene: TRBV11-2; J gene: TRBJ2-7; CDR3 protein: ASRHTPNGYSSYEQY
V gene: TRBV6-5; J gene: TRBJ1-2; CDR3 protein: ASRRGTEGDGYT
V gene: TRBV5-1; J gene: TRBJ2-2; CDR3 protein: ASSWTPGLAGNTGELF